The source of this T cell receptor beta chain is a study of blood T cells in healthy people across ages. Sample-barcoded 5' priming and a J-beta primer mix drove a second PCR of roughly 6 to 12 cycles. Via MiXCR, TCRdb re-called the 5' RACE reads, giving one row per CDR3 protein. The sample shows roughly 1.5 million distinct CDR3 sequences, roughly two fifths of them seen only once. The CDR3 extends over 17 amino acids. V shed 6 bases and J shed 0 bases, with 18 bases lying between them. Per the germline V gene, CDR1 is MNHEY and CDR2 is SVGEGT. The gene calls are TRBV6-2 or TRBV6-3 and TRBJ1-5, with a weak D call TRBD1 (6 bases). The receptor was derived from a woman younger than 35 in good health. Material: blood. CDR3 DNA: TGTGCCAGCAGCCGACGACAGGATACCTATAGCAATCAGCCCCAGCATTTT. Translation gives CASSRRQDTYSNQPQHF.